These T cell receptor beta chains were read from a single sample in a study of radiation and T cells in renal cell carcinoma. TCRdb keeps only in-frame clones here, not all; method: immunoSEQ multiplex PCR. The table includes around 94,000 clones, about 85% detected once. The sample was blood, taken from a patient whose treatment included radiotherapy and nephrectomy. Receptors were obtained from a man aged 45-60 years with renal cell carcinoma. Both conserved end residues are part of each CDR3. D genes are given only for firm matches. Where a row states a size, it is once, few, many or the class of an expanded clone; other rows omit it.

j_call d_call v_call clone_size cdr3_aa cdr3_nt
TRBJ2-7 - TRBV7-2 - CASSPYGGTPYEQYF TGTGCCAGCAGCCCGTACGGGGGAACCCCCTACGAGCAGTACTTC
TRBJ2-3 TRBD2 TRBV10-3 - CAISTAGSPGGGFSTDTQYF TGTGCCATCAGTACCGCCGGAAGCCCGGGGGGAGGGTTTAGCACAGATACGCAGTATTTT
TRBJ1-2 - TRBV28 - CASSSGPRYGYTF TGTGCCAGCAGTTCCGGGCCCCGCTATGGCTACACCTTC
TRBJ1-1 TRBD1 TRBV6-5 - CASSYGQGAEAFF TGTGCCAGCAGTTACGGGCAGGGGGCTGAAGCTTTCTTT
TRBJ2-7 TRBD2 TRBV11-2 - CASSLVRASGWREQYF TGTGCCAGCAGCTTAGTCCGGGCTAGCGGTTGGCGCGAGCAGTACTTC
TRBJ2-3 TRBD2 TRBV6-6 - CASRWTSLTDTQYF TGTGCCAGCAGGTGGACTAGTCTGACAGATACGCAGTATTTT
TRBJ2-7 TRBD1 TRBV11-2 - CASSLGGGTVYEQYF TGTGCCAGCAGCTTAGGGGGTGGGACAGTCTACGAGCAGTACTTC
TRBJ2-1 TRBD2 TRBV7-3 - CASRTTGGGYNEQFF TGTGCCAGCAGGACAACGGGAGGAGGCTACAATGAGCAGTTCTTC
TRBJ2-2 - TRBV28 - CASSLFSGRNTGELFF TGTGCCAGCAGTTTATTTAGTGGGAGAAACACCGGGGAGCTGTTTTTT
TRBJ2-1 TRBD2 TRBV5-1 - CASSLQAGGSYNEQFF TGCGCCAGCAGCTTGCAGGCGGGGGGAAGCTACAATGAGCAGTTCTTC
TRBJ2-7 TRBD2 TRBV5-4 - CASSPSGGTYEQYF TGTGCCAGCAGCCCCTCGGGAGGTACCTACGAGCAGTACTTC
TRBJ1-4 TRBD1 TRBV6-5 - CASIDRVGKLFF TGTGCCAGCATTGACAGGGTAGGAAAACTGTTTTTT
TRBJ2-1 - TRBV18 - CASSPLTNEQFF TGTGCCAGCTCACCACTGACAAATGAGCAGTTCTTC
TRBJ2-5 - TRBV5-1 - CASSKTGVETQYF TGCGCCAGCAGCAAGACTGGAGTTGAGACCCAGTACTTC
TRBJ2-5 TRBD2 TRBV5-4 - CASSDGGGVETQYF TGTGCCAGCAGCGACGGTGGGGGGGTCGAGACCCAGTACTTC
TRBJ1-1 - TRBV18 - CASAPGGVMNTEAFF TGTGCCAGCGCACCGGGGGGCGTTATGAACACTGAAGCTTTCTTT
TRBJ2-2 TRBD1 TRBV2 - CASSEAGYSGTGGAAGELFF TGTGCCAGCAGTGAAGCGGGGTATAGCGGGACAGGGGGCGCAGCCGGGGAGCTGTTTTTT
TRBJ1-1 - TRBV11-3 - CASSEDLNTEAFF TGTGCCAGCAGCGAGGACTTGAACACTGAAGCTTTCTTT
TRBJ2-3 TRBD2 TRBV2 once CAMTGLADTDTQYF TGTGCCATGACGGGACTAGCGGACACAGATACGCAGTATTTT
TRBJ2-5 TRBD1 TRBV9 - CASSPMTGGETQYF TGTGCCAGCAGCCCAATGACAGGGGGCGAGACCCAGTACTTC
TRBJ1-2 - TRBV7-2 - CASSFSGPYGYTF TGTGCCAGCAGCTTCTCCGGCCCCTATGGCTACACCTTC
TRBJ1-1 - TRBV5-1 - CASSLVQDGNTEAFF TGCGCCAGCAGCTTGGTCCAGGACGGGAACACTGAAGCTTTCTTT
TRBJ2-7 TRBD1 TRBV19 - CASSFLDRGSYEQYF TGTGCCAGTAGTTTCCTTGACAGGGGGAGCTACGAGCAGTACTTC
TRBJ2-3 - TRBV7-6 - CASSRGLDTQYF TGTGCCAGCAGCCGGGGGCTAGATACGCAGTATTTT
TRBJ1-6 TRBD1 TRBV6-5 many CASSPQVTGDSPLHF TGTGCCAGCAGCCCTCAGGTGACAGGGGATTCACCCCTCCACTTT
TRBJ2-3 TRBD1 TRBV5-1 - CASKRLGTGGIFTDTQYF TGCGCCAGCAAGAGACTGGGGACAGGGGGGATCTTCACAGATACGCAGTATTTT
TRBJ2-7 - TRBV5-4 - CASSLPDRYEQYF TGTGCCAGCAGCTTACCCGACAGGTACGAGCAGTACTTC
TRBJ2-7 TRBD2 TRBV18 few CASQPRGLAGVPSSYEQYF TGTGCCAGCCAACCGAGGGGACTAGCGGGGGTCCCGAGCTCCTACGAGCAGTACTTC
TRBJ2-1 - TRBV10-1 - CASSERAWNEQFF TGCGCCAGCAGTGAAAGAGCTTGGAATGAGCAGTTCTTC
TRBJ2-5 TRBD1 TRBV25-1 - CASSGGGTGGGTQYF TGTGCCAGCAGTGGAGGAGGTACAGGGGGAGGTACCCAGTACTTC
TRBJ1-2 - TRBV19 - CASSIRGIVDYGYTF TGTGCCAGTAGTATTAGAGGGATTGTGGACTATGGCTACACCTTC
TRBJ2-1 - TRBV7-2 - CASSSPGNEQFF TGTGCCAGCAGCTCCCCCGGAAATGAGCAGTTCTTC
TRBJ1-1 TRBD1 TRBV7-9 few CASSLVGQGGSAFF TGTGCCAGCAGCTTGGTTGGACAGGGGGGTTCGGCTTTCTTT
TRBJ1-4 - TRBV7-8 - CASSLYVRSYNEKLFF TGTGCCAGCAGCCTTTACGTTCGGAGTTATAATGAAAAACTGTTTTTT
TRBJ2-7 - TRBV28 - CASTSRGQYPPYEQYF TGTGCCAGCACCTCCCGGGGCCAATACCCCCCCTACGAGCAGTACTTC
TRBJ1-1 - TRBV7-9 once CASSPVMSTEAFF TGTGCCAGCAGCCCGGTCATGAGCACTGAAGCTTTCTTT
TRBJ2-1 TRBD2 TRBV4-1 - CASSSQRGGNYNEQFF TGCGCCAGCAGCTCCCAGCGGGGGGGCAATTACAATGAGCAGTTCTTC
TRBJ2-7 - TRBV2 once CASSPAYEQYF TGTGCCAGCAGCCCAGCCTACGAGCAGTACTTC
TRBJ1-5 TRBD1 TRBV6-1 - CASSEQGGTTQHF TGTGCCAGCAGTGAGCAGGGGGGAACGACCCAGCATTTT
TRBJ1-2 TRBD1 TRBV7-3 - CASSPGGTGNQGYTF TGTGCCAGCAGTCCTGGGGGGACAGGGAATCAGGGCTACACCTTC
TRBJ1-4 - TRBV19 - CASSAAVGATNEKLFF TGTGCCAGTAGTGCTGCGGTGGGTGCAACTAATGAAAAACTGTTTTTT
TRBJ1-4 TRBD1 TRBV5-1 - CASRPGTGEEKLFF TGCGCCAGCAGGCCCGGGACAGGGGAGGAAAAACTGTTTTTT
TRBJ1-1 - TRBV5-1 - CASSFGSGTNTEAFF TGCGCCAGCAGCTTTGGGTCAGGTACGAACACTGAAGCTTTCTTT
TRBJ2-5 - TRBV9 - CASSVYGSGVETQYF TGTGCCAGCAGCGTATACGGGAGTGGGGTAGAGACCCAGTACTTC
TRBJ1-5 - TRBV7-2 - CASSFRQNLPPQHF TGTGCCAGCAGCTTTCGGCAAAATTTACCGCCCCAGCATTTT
TRBJ1-4 TRBD1 TRBV19 - CASSRVRDRGEKLFF TGTGCCAGTAGTAGGGTCCGGGACAGGGGGGAAAAACTGTTTTTT
TRBJ1-2 - TRBV4-2 - CASSQGGIKPNYGYTF TGTGCCAGCAGCCAAGGGGGTATAAAGCCTAACTATGGCTACACCTTC
TRBJ1-4 TRBD1 TRBV27 - CASSPDRGREEKLFF TGTGCCAGCAGTCCCGACAGGGGGCGTGAGGAAAAACTGTTTTTT
TRBJ1-2 - TRBV11-1 - CASSPTQGYGYTF TGTGCCAGCAGCCCTACTCAGGGTTATGGCTACACCTTC
TRBJ2-3 TRBD2 TRBV2 once CASSSTSGSLDTQYF TGTGCCAGCAGCTCCACTAGCGGGTCGTTAGATACGCAGTATTTT
TRBJ1-4 - TRBV27 - CASAAAQGTNIDNEKLFF TGTGCCAGCGCAGCCGCACAGGGAACCAATATCGATAATGAAAAACTGTTTTTT
TRBJ2-3 - TRBV7-8 - CASSPGRNTQYF TGTGCCAGCAGCCCCGGGCGTAATACGCAGTATTTT
TRBJ2-1 TRBD2 TRBV5-1 - CASSLVPVAGADEQFF TGCGCCAGCAGCTTGGTACCGGTAGCGGGCGCGGATGAGCAGTTCTTC
TRBJ2-6 - TRBV29-1 - CSATGISGRANVLTF TGCAGCGCGACAGGGATTAGCGGGAGGGCCAACGTCCTGACTTTC
TRBJ2-7 - TRBV5-1 - CASSLEQGGSEQYF TGCGCCAGCAGCTTGGAACAGGGGGGGAGCGAGCAGTACTTC
TRBJ2-7 - TRBV28 - CATGRTVPYEQYF TGTGCCACCGGGCGGACTGTCCCCTACGAGCAGTACTTC
TRBJ1-5 TRBD1 TRBV11-2 - CASSPRRQGPQHF TGTGCCAGCAGCCCCCGCCGACAGGGGCCCCAGCATTTT
TRBJ2-3 TRBD2 TRBV4-2 - CASSQRGGQRSDTQYF TGTGCCAGCAGCCAGCGGGGGGGGCAGAGGTCAGATACGCAGTATTTT
TRBJ2-7 - TRBV5-4 - CASSRDWAYEQYF TGTGCCAGCAGTCGAGACTGGGCTTACGAGCAGTACTTC